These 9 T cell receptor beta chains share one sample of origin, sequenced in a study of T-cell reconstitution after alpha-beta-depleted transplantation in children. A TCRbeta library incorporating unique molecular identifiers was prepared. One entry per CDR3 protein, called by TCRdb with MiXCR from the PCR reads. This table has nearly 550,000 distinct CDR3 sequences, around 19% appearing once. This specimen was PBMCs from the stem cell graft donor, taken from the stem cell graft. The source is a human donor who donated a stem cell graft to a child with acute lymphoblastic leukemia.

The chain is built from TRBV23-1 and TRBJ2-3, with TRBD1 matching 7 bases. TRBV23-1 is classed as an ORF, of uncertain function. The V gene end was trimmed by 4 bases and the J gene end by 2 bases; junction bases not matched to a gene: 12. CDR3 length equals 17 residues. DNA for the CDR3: TGCGCCAGCAGTCTCCCCCTACTGGGACAGTTCACAGATACGCAGTATTTT. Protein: CASSLPLLGQFTDTQYF.

Here the CDR3 DNA reads TGCGCCAGCAGCCACGGACTAGGGGTTAATTCACCCCTCCACTTT. Amino acid sequence: CASSHGLGVNSPLHF. The V and J genes are TRBV4-1 and TRBJ1-6; D perhaps matches TRBD1 (5 bases). Trimming removed 3 bases at V and 6 bases at J, with 12 bases between. Per germline, CDR1 MGHRA and CDR2 YSYEKL. The CDR3 contains 15 residues.

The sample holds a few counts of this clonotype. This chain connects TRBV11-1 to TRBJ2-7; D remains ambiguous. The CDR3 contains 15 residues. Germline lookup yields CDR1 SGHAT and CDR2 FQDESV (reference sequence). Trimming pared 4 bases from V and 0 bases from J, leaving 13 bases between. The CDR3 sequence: CASSWRTASSYEQYF. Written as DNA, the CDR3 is TGTGCCAGCAGCTGGCGGACCGCCAGCTCCTACGAGCAGTACTTC.

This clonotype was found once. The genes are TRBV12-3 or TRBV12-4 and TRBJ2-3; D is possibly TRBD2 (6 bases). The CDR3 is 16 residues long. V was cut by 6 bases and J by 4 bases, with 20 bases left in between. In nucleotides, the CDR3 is TGTGCCAGCAGGGGAGGAAGGACTTACGGGGCAGATACGCAGTATTTT. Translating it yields CASRGGRTYGADTQYF.

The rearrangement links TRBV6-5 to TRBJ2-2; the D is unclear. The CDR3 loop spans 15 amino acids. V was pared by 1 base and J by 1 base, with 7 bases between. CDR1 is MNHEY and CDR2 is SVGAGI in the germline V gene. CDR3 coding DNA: TGTGCCAGCAGTTACTGGACCAAGAACACCGGGGAGCTGTTTTTT. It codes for CASSYWTKNTGELFF.

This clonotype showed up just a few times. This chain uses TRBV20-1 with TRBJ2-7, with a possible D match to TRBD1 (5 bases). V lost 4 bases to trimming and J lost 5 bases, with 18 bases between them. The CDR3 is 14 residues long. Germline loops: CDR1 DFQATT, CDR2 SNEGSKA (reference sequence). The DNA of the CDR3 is TGCAGTGCTACCCCAGGGCAGGGTCTTCACGAGCAGTACTTC. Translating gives CSATPGQGLHEQYF.

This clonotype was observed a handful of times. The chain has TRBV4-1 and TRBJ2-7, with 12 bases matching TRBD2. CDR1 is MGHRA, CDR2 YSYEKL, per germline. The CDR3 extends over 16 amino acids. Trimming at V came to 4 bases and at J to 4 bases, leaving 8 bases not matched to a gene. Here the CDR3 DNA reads TGCGCCAGCAGCCCGGGACTAGCGGGTAACAATTACGAGCAGTACTTC. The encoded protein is CASSPGLAGNNYEQYF.

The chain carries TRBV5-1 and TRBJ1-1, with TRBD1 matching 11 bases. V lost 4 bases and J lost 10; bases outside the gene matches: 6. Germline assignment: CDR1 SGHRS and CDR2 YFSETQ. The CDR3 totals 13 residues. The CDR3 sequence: CASSLDRGLGAFF. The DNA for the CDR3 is TGCGCCAGCAGCCTGGACAGGGGGCTTGGAGCTTTCTTT.

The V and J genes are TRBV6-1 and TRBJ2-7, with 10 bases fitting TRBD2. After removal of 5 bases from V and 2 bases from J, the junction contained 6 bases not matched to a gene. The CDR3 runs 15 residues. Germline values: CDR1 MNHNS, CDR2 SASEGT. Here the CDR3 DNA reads TGTGCCAGCAGTAATCCGGGACTAGCGACCTACGAGCAGTACTTC. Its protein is CASSNPGLATYEQYF.